The 4 T cell receptor beta chains listed next were all sequenced from one sample in a study of post-analysis software for immune sequencing data. Notes on the study in general: About 5 TRBV segments occurring more often in patients than controls included TRBV5-6, TRBV5-1 and TRBV20-1.

The authors incorporated unique molecular identifiers into the TCR beta cDNA libraries. TCRdb analysed the PCR reads with MiXCR anew, one entry per CDR3 protein. The sample has hundreds of thousands of distinct CDR3 sequences, under 70% seen once. These TCRs are of unknown antigen specificity. The sample taken for sequencing was blood. The receptors were gathered from a girl aged 10 to 17 with multiple sclerosis.

The V gene is TRBV9, the J gene TRBJ2-7, with TRBD2 as a possible D gene (5 bases). Trimming cost V 4 bases and J 2 bases, with 16 bases left between them. Germline-derived CDR1 and CDR2 are SGDLS and YYNGEE. The CDR3 contains 15 residues. The DNA for the CDR3 is TGTGCCAGCAGCCCCCGAGCGGTAGGAACCTACGAGCAGTACTTC. Translation: CASSPRAVGTYEQYF. Together with reference TRBV9 and TRBJ2-7, the CDR3 gives the full variable domain: DSGVTQTPKHLITATGQRVTLRCSPRSGDLSVYWYQQSLDQGLQFLIQYYNGEERAKGNILERFSAQQFPDLHSELNLSSLELGDSALYFCASSPRAVGTYEQYFGPGTRLTVT.

The genes are TRBV5-1 and TRBJ1-1, with a weak D call TRBD1 (5 bases). The CDR3 contains 15 residues. Germline CDR1 and CDR2: SGHRS and YFSETQ. V was trimmed by 6 bases and J by 0 bases, leaving 15 bases between them. The CDR3 nucleotides are TGCGCCAGCAACCTAGGGAAGGGGATGAACACTGAAGCTTTCTTT. This translates into CASNLGKGMNTEAFF.

V and J are TRBV29-1 and TRBJ2-1, with 7 bases that match TRBD2. Germline trimming cut 1 base from V and 5 bases from J; bases unmatched to any gene: 11. There are 16 residues in the CDR3. In germline, CDR1 is SQVTM, CDR2 ANQGSEA. The CDR3 DNA reads as TGCAGCGTTGAAGCTTTAGCCGGGACTACCCACAATGAGCAGTTCTTC. Translation gives CSVEALAGTTHNEQFF.

CDR3 region: CASSRRLGEDTEAFF. The CDR3, as DNA: TGTGCCAGCAGCCGTCGGTTGGGTGAGGATACTGAAGCTTTCTTT. The chain combines TRBV7-6 with TRBJ1-1; D is undetermined. CDR1 SGHVS and CDR2 FNYEAQ come from the germline V gene. The CDR3 length is 15 residues. The V gene lost 5 bases and the J gene lost 5 bases, with 18 bases spanning the gap.